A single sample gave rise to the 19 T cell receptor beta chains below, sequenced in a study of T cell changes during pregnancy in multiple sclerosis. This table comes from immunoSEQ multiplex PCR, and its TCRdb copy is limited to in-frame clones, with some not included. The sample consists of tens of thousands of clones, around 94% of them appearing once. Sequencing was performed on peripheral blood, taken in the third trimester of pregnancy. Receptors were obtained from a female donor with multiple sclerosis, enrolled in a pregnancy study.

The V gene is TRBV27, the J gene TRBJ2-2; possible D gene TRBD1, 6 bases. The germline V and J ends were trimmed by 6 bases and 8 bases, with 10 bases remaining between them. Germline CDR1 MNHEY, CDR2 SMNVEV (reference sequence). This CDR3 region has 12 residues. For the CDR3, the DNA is TGTGCCAGCAGCAACAGGGCGGGGGAGCTGTTTTTT. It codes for CASSNRAGELFF.

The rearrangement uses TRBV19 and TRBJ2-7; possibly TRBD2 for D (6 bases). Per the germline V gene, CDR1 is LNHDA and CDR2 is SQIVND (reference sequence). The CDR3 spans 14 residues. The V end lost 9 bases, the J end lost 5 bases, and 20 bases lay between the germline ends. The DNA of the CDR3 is TGTGCCAGCCAATCGGGACTCAACAGCGACGAGCAGTACTTC. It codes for CASQSGLNSDEQYF. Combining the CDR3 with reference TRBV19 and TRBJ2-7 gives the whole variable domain DGGITQSPKYLFRKEGQNVTLSCEQNLNHDAMYWYRQDPGQGLRLIYYSQIVNDFQKGDIAEGYSVSREKKESFPLTVTSAQKNPTAFYLCASQSGLNSDEQYFGPGTRLTVT.

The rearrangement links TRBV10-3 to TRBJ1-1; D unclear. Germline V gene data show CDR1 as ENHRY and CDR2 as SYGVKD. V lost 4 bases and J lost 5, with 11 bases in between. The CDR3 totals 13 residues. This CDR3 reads CAISGKRDTEAFF. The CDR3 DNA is TGTGCCATCAGTGGAAAAAGAGATACTGAAGCTTTCTTT.

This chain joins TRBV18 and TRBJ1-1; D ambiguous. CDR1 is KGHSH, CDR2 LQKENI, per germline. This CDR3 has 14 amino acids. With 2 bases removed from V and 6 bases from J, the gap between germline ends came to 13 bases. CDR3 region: CASSPYRDLAEAFF. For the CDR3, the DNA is TGTGCCAGCTCACCATACCGGGATCTCGCTGAAGCTTTCTTT.

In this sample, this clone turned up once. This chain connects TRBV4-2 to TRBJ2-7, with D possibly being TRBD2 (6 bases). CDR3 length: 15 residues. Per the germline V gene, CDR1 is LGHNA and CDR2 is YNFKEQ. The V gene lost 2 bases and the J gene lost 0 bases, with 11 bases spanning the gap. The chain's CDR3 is CASSQSSASSYEQYF. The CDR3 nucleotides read TGTGCCAGCAGCCAATCTAGCGCCAGCTCCTACGAGCAGTACTTC.

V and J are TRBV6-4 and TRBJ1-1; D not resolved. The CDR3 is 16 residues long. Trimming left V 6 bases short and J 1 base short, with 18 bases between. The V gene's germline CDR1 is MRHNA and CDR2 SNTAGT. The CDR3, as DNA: TGTGCCAGCAGGATCGAGACCGGGGTTACGAACACTGAAGCTTTCTTT. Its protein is CASRIETGVTNTEAFF.

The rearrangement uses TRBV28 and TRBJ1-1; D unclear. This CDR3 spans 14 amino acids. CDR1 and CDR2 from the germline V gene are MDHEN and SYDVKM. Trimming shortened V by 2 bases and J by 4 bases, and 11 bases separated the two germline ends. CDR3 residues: CASSLVKGGTEAFF. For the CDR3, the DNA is TGTGCCAGCAGTTTAGTAAAGGGAGGCACTGAAGCTTTCTTT.

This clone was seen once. The CDR3 DNA follows: TGTGCCAGCAGCTTAATGGGACTAGCGGGATCGGGGAATGAGCAGTTCTTC. It encodes CASSLMGLAGSGNEQFF. The rearrangement joins TRBV7-3 to TRBJ2-1; 13 nucleotides agree with TRBD2. The CDR3 is made up of 17 amino acids. Trimming took 1 base from V and 7 from J; bases not matched to a gene: 7. Germline V gives CDR1 SGHTA, CDR2 FQGTGA.

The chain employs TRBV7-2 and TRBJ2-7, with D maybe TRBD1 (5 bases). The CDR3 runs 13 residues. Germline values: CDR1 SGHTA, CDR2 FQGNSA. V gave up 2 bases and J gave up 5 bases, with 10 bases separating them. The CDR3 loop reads CASSLQGFDEQYF. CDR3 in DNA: TGTGCCAGCAGCTTACAGGGTTTCGACGAGCAGTACTTC.

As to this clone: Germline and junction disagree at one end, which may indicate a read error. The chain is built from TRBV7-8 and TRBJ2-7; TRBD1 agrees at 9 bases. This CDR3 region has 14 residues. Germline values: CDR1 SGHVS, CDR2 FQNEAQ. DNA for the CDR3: TGTGCCAGCAGCTTTGGACAGGGGCCCTACGGGCAGTACTTC. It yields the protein CASSFGQGPYGQYF.

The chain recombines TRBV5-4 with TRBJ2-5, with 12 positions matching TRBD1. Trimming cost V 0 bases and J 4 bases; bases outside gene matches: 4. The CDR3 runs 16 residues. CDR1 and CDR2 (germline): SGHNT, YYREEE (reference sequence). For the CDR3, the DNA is TGTGCCAGCAGCTTGGCGGGACAGGGGGCAGGAGAGACCCAGTACTTC. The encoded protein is CASSLAGQGAGETQYF. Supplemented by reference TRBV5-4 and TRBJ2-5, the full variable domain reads ETGVTQSPTHLIKTRGQQVTLRCSSQSGHNTVSWYQQALGQGPQFIFQYYREEENGRGNFPPRFSGLQFPNYSSELNVNALELDDSALYLCASSLAGQGAGETQYFGPGTRLLVL.

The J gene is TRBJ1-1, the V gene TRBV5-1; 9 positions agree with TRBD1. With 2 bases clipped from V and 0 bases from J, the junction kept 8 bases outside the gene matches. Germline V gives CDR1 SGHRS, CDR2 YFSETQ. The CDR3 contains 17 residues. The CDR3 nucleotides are TGCGCCAGCAGCTTTACCGGGACAGGGCAATTGAACACTGAAGCTTTCTTT. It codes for CASSFTGTGQLNTEAFF. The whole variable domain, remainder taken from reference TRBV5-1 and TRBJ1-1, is KAGVTQTPRYLIKTRGQQVTLSCSPISGHRSVSWYQQTPGQGLQFLFEYFSETQRNKGNFPGRFSGRQFSNSRSEMNVSTLELGDSALYLCASSFTGTGQLNTEAFFGQGTRLTVV.

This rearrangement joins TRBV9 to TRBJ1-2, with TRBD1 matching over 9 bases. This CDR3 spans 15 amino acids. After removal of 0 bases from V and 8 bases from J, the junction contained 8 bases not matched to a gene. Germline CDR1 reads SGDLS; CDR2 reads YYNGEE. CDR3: CASSVGVTGGYGYTF. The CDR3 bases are TGTGCCAGCAGCGTAGGGGTGACAGGGGGTTACGGCTACACCTTC.

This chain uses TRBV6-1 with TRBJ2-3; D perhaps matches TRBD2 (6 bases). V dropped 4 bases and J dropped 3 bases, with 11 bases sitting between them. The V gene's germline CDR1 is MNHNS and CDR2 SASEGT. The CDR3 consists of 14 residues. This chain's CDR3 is CASSVSEGTDTQYF. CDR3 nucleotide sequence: TGTGCCAGCAGTGTATCGGAGGGGACAGATACGCAGTATTTT.

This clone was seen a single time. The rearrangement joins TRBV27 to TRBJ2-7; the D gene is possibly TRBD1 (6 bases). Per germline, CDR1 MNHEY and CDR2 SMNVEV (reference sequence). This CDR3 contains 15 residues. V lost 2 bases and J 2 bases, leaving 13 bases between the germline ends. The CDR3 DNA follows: TGTGCCAGCAGTTTAATCCTCGGGACAACCTACGAGCAGTACTTC. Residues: CASSLILGTTYEQYF.

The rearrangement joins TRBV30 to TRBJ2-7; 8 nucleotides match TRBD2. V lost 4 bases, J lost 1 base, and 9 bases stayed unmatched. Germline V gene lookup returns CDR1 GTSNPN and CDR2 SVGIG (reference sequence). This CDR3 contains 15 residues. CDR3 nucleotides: TGTGCCTGGACGCCGGCGGGAGGCACGTCCTACGAGCAGTACTTC. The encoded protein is CAWTPAGGTSYEQYF.

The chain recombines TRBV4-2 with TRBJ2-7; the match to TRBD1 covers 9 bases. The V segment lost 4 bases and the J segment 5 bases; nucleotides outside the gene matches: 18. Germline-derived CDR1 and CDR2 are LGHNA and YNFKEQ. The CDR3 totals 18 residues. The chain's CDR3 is CASSRSYLSGTGSDEQYF. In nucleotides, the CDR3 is TGTGCCAGCAGCCGAAGTTATCTGTCCGGGACAGGGTCAGACGAGCAGTACTTC.

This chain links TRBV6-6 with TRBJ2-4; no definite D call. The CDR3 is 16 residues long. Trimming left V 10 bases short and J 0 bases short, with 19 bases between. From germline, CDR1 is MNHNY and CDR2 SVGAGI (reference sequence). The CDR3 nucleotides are TGTGCCACCCAAGATCAAGGCGGTCTAGCCAAAAACATTCAGTACTTC. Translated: CATQDQGGLAKNIQYF.

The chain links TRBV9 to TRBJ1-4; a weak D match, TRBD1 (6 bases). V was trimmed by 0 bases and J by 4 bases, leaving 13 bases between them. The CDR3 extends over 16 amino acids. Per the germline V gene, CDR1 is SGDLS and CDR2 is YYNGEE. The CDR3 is CASSVEQDSFNEKLFF. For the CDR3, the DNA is TGTGCCAGCAGCGTAGAACAGGACAGTTTTAATGAAAAACTGTTTTTT.